This T cell receptor beta chain was documented in a study of blood T cell repertoires in COVID-19. In the study overall: From the United States, Italy and Spain came samples of acute and convalescent COVID-19. PBMCs, B-cell-depleted T cells, or T cells provided the cDNA or gDNA that made up the material.

Assay used: immunoSEQ multiplex PCR; TCRdb lists only in-frame clones, some missing. The data show just over 350,000 clones, about 90% seen once. The participants were between roughly 18 and 89 years old and came from 24 US areas. Recovered Cohort 3 donors showed two negative PCRs, clearance, or symptom resolution. Sequenced sample: PBMCs or T cells enriched from blood (not recorded which). The source is a woman under 40 who had recovered from COVID-19.

CDR3 sequence (DNA): TGTGCCAGCAGCGGGGACAGGGGGCGGTACGAGCAGTACTTC. Amino acids: CASSGDRGRYEQYF. The V call is TRBV7-9, the J call TRBJ2-7, with 12 bases lining up with TRBD1. The CDR3 runs to 14 residues. Per germline, CDR1 SEHNR and CDR2 FQNEAQ (reference sequence). With 5 bases clipped from V and 4 bases from J, the junction kept 3 bases outside the gene matches. Based on the CDR3 plus reference TRBV7-9 and TRBJ2-7, the full variable domain is DTGVSQNPRHKITKRGQNVTFRCDPISEHNRLYWYRQTLGQGPEFLTYFQNEAQLEKSRLLSDRFSAERPKGSFSTLEIQRTEQGDSAMYLCASSGDRGRYEQYFGPGTRLTVT.